This T cell receptor (beta chain) was observed in a study of blood T cell repertoires in COVID-19. Study details: Both acute and convalescent COVID-19 samples were obtained from the United States, Italy and Spain. PBMCs, B-cell-depleted T cells, or T cells provided the cDNA or gDNA that made up the material.

Per the study methods: Counts of nucleated cells, estimated from reference gene primer amplification, were obtained. Measured with immunoSEQ multiplex PCR; TCRdb has only the in-frame clones, and not every one. V and J calls and clone size are copied from that table; D and trimming were computed from the DNA. The sample records roughly 130,000 clones, around four fifths being singletons. This CDR3 comprises 14 residues. Germline V gives CDR1 MNHEY, CDR2 SMNVEV (reference sequence). V usage is TRBV27 and J usage is TRBJ2-3; 10 nucleotides match TRBD2. This clonotype was sampled from a man in his forties with active or convalescent COVID-19. Sequenced: peripheral blood. CDR3 loop: CVAASGGRGDTQYF. In DNA, the CDR3 is TGTGTTGCGGCTAGCGGGGGCCGGGGGGATACGCAGTATTTT.